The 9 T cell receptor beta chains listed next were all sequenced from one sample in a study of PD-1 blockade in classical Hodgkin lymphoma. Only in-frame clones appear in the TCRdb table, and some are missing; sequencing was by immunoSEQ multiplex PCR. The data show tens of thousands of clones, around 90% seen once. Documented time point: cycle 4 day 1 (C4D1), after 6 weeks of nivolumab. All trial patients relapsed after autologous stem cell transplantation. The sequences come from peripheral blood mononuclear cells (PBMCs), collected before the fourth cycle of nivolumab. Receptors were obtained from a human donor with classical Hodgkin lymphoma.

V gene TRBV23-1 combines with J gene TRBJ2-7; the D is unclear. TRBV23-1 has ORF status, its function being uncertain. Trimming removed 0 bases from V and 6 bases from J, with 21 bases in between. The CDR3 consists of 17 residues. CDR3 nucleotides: TGCGCCAGCAGTCAATCGATCGGAAGTATGCTCTTAGTCGAGCAGTACTTC. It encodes CASSQSIGSMLLVEQYF.

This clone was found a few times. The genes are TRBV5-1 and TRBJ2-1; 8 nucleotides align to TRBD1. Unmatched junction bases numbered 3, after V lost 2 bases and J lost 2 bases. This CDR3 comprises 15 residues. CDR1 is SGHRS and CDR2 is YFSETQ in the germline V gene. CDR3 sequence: CASSLVTGAYNEQFF. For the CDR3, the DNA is TGCGCCAGCAGCTTAGTGACAGGGGCCTACAATGAGCAGTTCTTC.

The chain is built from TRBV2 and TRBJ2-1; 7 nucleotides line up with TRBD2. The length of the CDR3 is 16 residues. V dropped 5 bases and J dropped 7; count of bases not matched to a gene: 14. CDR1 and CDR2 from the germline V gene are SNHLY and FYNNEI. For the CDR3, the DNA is TGTGCCAGCAGTACCTCTAGCGGAACCGGAGGGAATGAGCAGTTCTTC. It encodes CASSTSSGTGGNEQFF.

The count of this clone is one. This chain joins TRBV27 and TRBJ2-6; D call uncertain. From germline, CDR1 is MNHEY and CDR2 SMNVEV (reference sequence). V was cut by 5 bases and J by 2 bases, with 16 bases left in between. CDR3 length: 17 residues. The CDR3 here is CASSPNFLSTGANVLTF. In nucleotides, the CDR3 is TGTGCCAGCAGTCCAAACTTTTTGTCCACTGGGGCCAACGTCCTGACTTTC.

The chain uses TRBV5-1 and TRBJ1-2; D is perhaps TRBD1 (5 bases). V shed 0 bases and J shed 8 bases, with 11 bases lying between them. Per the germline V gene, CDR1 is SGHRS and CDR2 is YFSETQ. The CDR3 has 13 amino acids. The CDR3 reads CASSLEGARGYTF. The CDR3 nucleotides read TGCGCCAGCAGCTTGGAAGGGGCGCGAGGCTACACCTTC.

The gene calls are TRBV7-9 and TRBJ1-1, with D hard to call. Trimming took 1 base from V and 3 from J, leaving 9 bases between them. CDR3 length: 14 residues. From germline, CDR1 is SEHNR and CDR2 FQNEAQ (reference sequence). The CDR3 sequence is CASSLGRVDTEAFF. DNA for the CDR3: TGTGCCAGCAGCTTAGGTCGGGTGGACACTGAAGCTTTCTTT. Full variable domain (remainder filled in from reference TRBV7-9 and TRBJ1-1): DTGVSQNPRHKITKRGQNVTFRCDPISEHNRLYWYRQTLGQGPEFLTYFQNEAQLEKSRLLSDRFSAERPKGSFSTLEIQRTEQGDSAMYLCASSLGRVDTEAFFGQGTRLTVV.

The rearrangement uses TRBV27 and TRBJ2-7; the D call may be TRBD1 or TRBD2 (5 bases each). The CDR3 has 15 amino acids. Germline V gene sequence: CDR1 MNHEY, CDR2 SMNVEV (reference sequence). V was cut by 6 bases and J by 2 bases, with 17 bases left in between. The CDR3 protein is CASRKGSSGPYEQYF. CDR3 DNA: TGTGCCAGCAGAAAGGGGAGTAGTGGACCCTACGAGCAGTACTTC.

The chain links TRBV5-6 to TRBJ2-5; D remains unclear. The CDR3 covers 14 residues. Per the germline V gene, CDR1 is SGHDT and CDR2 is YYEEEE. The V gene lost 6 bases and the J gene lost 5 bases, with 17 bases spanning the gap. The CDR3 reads CASITWGIEETQYF. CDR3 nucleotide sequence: TGTGCCAGCATCACTTGGGGAATAGAGGAGACCCAGTACTTC. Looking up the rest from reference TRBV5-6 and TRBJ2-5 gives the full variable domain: DAGVTQSPTHLIKTRGQQVTLRCSPKSGHDTVSWYQQALGQGPQFIFQYYEEEERQRGNFPDRFSGHQFPNYSSELNVNALLLGDSALYLCASITWGIEETQYFGPGTRLLVL.

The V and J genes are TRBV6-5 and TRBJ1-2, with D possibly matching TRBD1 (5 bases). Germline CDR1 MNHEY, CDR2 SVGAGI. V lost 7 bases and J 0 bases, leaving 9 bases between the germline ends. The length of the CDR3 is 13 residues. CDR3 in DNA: TGTGCCAGCAAAGGGACGGCTAACTATGGCTACACCTTC. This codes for CASKGTANYGYTF.